This T cell receptor (beta chain) was identified during a study of blood T cell repertoires in COVID-19. This CDR3 comprises 14 residues. Germline assignment: CDR1 SGHNT and CDR2 YYREEE (reference sequence). The V and J ends lost 0 bases and 0 bases respectively, with 6 bases between them. In the authors' methods: Amplification of reference gene primers was used by the study to estimate nucleated cell counts. Sequencing used immunoSEQ multiplex PCR; TCRdb keeps in-frame clones, though not all of them. Clone size and the V and J calls come from that table; the DNA yielded D and trimming. The sample has under 120,000 clones, 85% seen once.

The genes are TRBV5-4 and TRBJ1-1; D not certain. The clonotype comes from a human donor in a cohort sampled during active COVID-19. The specimen sequenced was peripheral blood. This CDR3 is CASSLEGVNTEAFF. CDR3 DNA: TGTGCCAGCAGCTTGGAGGGAGTGAACACTGAAGCTTTCTTT.